The rows below give T cell receptor beta chains drawn from one sample of a study of Graves' ophthalmopathy and Graves' hyperthyroidism. TCRdb passed the multiplex PCR reads through MiXCR, listing each CDR3 protein once. The repertoire includes a few hundred thousand distinct CDR3 sequences, about 17% of them detected once, and roughly 2.4% sits in the top ten. The sample comprised peripheral blood. Every receptor here comes from an adult woman with stable Graves' hyperthyroidism. The CDR3 runs from the conserved cysteine through the conserved F or W. Each record gives: V gene, J gene, CDR3 protein.

>TRBV20-1|TRBJ1-5
CSANEQGWYDQPQHF
>TRBV20-1|TRBJ2-7
CSARAYRGQGEQYF
>TRBV5-1|TRBJ2-7
CASSFLAGVNYEQYF
>TRBV6-2/TRBV6-3|TRBJ1-1
CASNIRDLNTEAFF
>TRBV3-1|TRBJ1-3
CASSQDSVLSGNTIYF
>TRBV30|TRBJ2-5
CAWSRRVETQYF
>TRBV4-3|TRBJ1-1
CASSQESGNLAEAFF
>TRBV5-1|TRBJ2-7
CASSLAGVDRYEQYF
>TRBV28|TRBJ1-1
CAAQQGSRAEAFF
>TRBV11-1|TRBJ1-1
CASSLGFARQINTEAFF
>TRBV29-1|TRBJ2-3
CSVQGGSGRLDTQYF
>TRBV29-1|TRBJ2-2
CSVEEGGTGELFF
>TRBV12-3/TRBV12-4|TRBJ1-1
CASSLGGRLEAFF